This entry describes one TCR beta chain. This clonotype was counted a few times. What antigen it recognizes has not been identified. Qualities for individual bases were not recorded, and no much larger clone is one base off. The 39 donors, aged roughly 6 to 100 years, were systemically healthy Caucasian individuals from Russia. Roughly 10 milliliters of peripheral blood were collected from each donor into EDTA-treated Vacutainer tubes. Ficoll-Paque density-gradient centrifugation was used to isolate PBMCs, with at least 6.5 million per sample. Total RNA was extracted from PBMCs with Trizol reagent, with at least 6 micrograms obtained per sample. For every donor, an aliquot of PBMCs went through flow cytometry to measure the percentages of naive CD45RAhigh/CD27high T cells. The CDR3 runs 14 residues from the cysteine to the phenylalanine. Just the 42-base CDR3 DNA is kept, in frame starting at base 1. V lost 3 bases and J lost 5 bases, and the count of bases not matched to a germline gene is 5. Based on the germline V gene, the CDR1 and CDR2 sequences are SGHRS and YFSETQ.

These data belong to a study of blood T cells in healthy people across ages (dated by TCRdb to between 2014 and 2017). Concerning the study at large: In model experiments, template switching captured about one uniquely barcoded TCR beta cDNA molecule for every two T cells. Using deep sequencing normalized with unique cDNA molecular identifiers, the study measured how TCR beta repertoire diversity changes with age. Four age groups were formed from the donors: young (average about 16 years), middle-aged (approximately 39), aged (roughly 58) and long-lived (more than 75). To avoid experimental bias, donors of different ages were distributed randomly across sequencing lanes. Two additional independent replicas of 1 million unique cDNA reads from the same blood draw were analyzed for two donors (one aged 18 to 29 and one aged 80 or older).

The method was 5' RACE. A second 7 to 11 cycle PCR used a sample-barcoded 5' primer and a J-beta primer mix. A template-switch 5' adaptor carrying 12 random nucleotides introduced a unique molecular identifier onto each TCR beta cDNA molecule. At least 2.5 million CDR3-containing paired-end reads were obtained from each sample. First-strand cDNA synthesis was performed from all RNA using the Mint cDNA synthesis kit, with priming by a TRBC-specific oligonucleotide. All cDNA was treated with uracil-DNA glycosylase and then went through a first 18-cycle PCR with the universal primers M1SS and BC2_uni_R. Concerning the study's data processing: Normalization of each sample was performed by random selection of 1 million high-quality reads, each carrying a distinct molecular identifier. Instead of being binned into consensus sequences, reads with shared molecular identifiers were discarded. CDR3 identification, clonotype clustering and error correction used MiTCR with a Q25 quality threshold and the strictest error-elimination algorithm. A nonparametric unseen species model with Euler transformation was used to estimate a lower bound on total TCR beta diversity. TCRdb handled the public reads itself, with Q25 trimming in fastp and clone calling in MiXCR, and kept productive beta chains. Under each unique CDR3 protein, matching rows form one entry showing the most common genes and DNA. The V and J calls shown here were made by TCRdb, not taken from the authors' results. Across this sample there are roughly 1.9 million distinct CDR3 sequences, with around 40% seen only once. The leading ten clones occupy about 21% of the sample.

What the study reported, not specific to this receptor: Estimates of total diversity based on one million sequenced T cells were considered lower bounds and underestimates. The percentage of naive T cells measured by flow cytometry correlated strongly with observed TCR beta diversity. Because donor CMV infection status was unknown, age-related changes in expanded clonotypes were potentially confounded. Conclusive comparison of naive and antigen-experienced compartments was prevented by the profiling of bulk unsorted PBMCs. Compared with the aged group, the long-lived group had more naive CD4+ T cells, fewer expanded clones and increased TCR diversity, suggesting age selection. Observed TCR beta diversity per million T cells fell roughly linearly with age, and a significant reduction was already apparent by age about 36.

This receptor was identified in a human donor in good health. The chain joins TRBV5-1 to TRBJ1-1; 9 bases in the middle match TRBD1. Specimen: blood. The encoded CDR3 is CASSSSQGATEAFF. The sequenced DNA: TGCGCCAGCAGCTCGTCACAGGGGGCGACTGAAGCTTTCTTT.